A selection of T cell receptor beta chains follows, all from one sample in a study of T cells in localized non-small cell lung cancer. Method: immunoSEQ multiplex PCR; TCRdb's copy keeps in-frame clones and lacks some. The table includes around 26,000 clones, approximately 88% detected once. The source material was peripheral blood mononuclear cells, sampled before any cancer treatment. The receptors were gathered from a woman aged 40-75 years with stage III lung adenocarcinoma. Both conserved end residues are part of each CDR3. The D gene is left open where the match is weak. Expanded clones are given a class, and other clones once, few, many or no size at all.

>TRBV19|16|TRBD1|TRBJ2-7|.
TGTGCCAGTAGTATCCTTGGACAGGGAAACTCCTACGAGCAGTACTTC
CASSILGQGNSYEQYF
>TRBV6-5|15|.|TRBJ2-3|.
TGTGCCAGCAGCCGCCGGTGGTTAAGCACAGATACGCAGTATTTT
CASSRRWLSTDTQYF
>TRBV9|13|.|TRBJ2-1|.
TGTGCCAGCAGCGTGGACCTTGGCCGTGAGCAGTTCTTC
CASSVDLGREQFF
>TRBV4-1|16|TRBD2|TRBJ2-3|.
TGCGCCAGCAGCCAAGGGCTAGCGGGAGGAACAGATACGCAGTATTTT
CASSQGLAGGTDTQYF
>TRBV7-2|14|.|TRBJ1-2|.
TGTGCCAGCAGCTCGATGACTGGTAACTATGGCTACACCTTC
CASSSMTGNYGYTF
>TRBV5-6|13|TRBD2|TRBJ2-5|.
TGTGCCAGCAGCTTCGCGGGAGAAGAGACCCAGTACTTC
CASSFAGEETQYF
>TRBV19|14|.|TRBJ2-2|.
TGTGCCAGTAGTCCCGACTGGAACACCGGGGAGCTGTTTTTT
CASSPDWNTGELFF
>TRBV27|14|.|TRBJ1-1|few
TGTGCCAGCAGAGTTTATGTTGGGGGCAATGAAGCTTTCTTT
CASRVYVGGNEAFF
>TRBV7-2|16|.|TRBJ2-1|once
TGTGCCAGCAGCCTAGATGGGTCCCTCTCCTACAATGAGCAGTTCTTC
CASSLDGSLSYNEQFF
>TRBV7-3|19|TRBD2|TRBJ2-5|.
TGTGCCAGCAGCCCGGGCACTAGCGGGAGTCGGAGTCCGGAGGAGACCCAGTACTTC
CASSPGTSGSRSPEETQYF
>TRBV5-1|15|TRBD1|TRBJ1-4|.
TGCGCCAGCAGCTTAGGCGGACAGGGGTCCGAAAAACTGTTTTTT
CASSLGGQGSEKLFF
>TRBV9|16|.|TRBJ2-3|.
TGTGCCAGCAGCGTAGTAGGGCGACAGGGCACAGATACGCAGTATTTT
CASSVVGRQGTDTQYF
>TRBV6-1|14|.|TRBJ2-3|.
TGTGCCAGCAGTATACAGGCGAGCACAGATACGCAGTATTTT
CASSIQASTDTQYF
>TRBV5-5|17|.|TRBJ1-1|.
TGTGCCAGCAGCTTGGGTAGGGGAATGGGCCTGAACACTGAAGCTTTCTTT
CASSLGRGMGLNTEAFF
>TRBV10-1|15|TRBD2|TRBJ2-7|.
TGCGCCAGCAGTGAGACGACTAGCGGGAGCAGCGAGCAGTACTTC
CASSETTSGSSEQYF
>TRBV5-6|14|.|TRBJ1-1|.
TGTGCCAGCAGCCCCGGACATTCACGCACTGAAGCTTTCTTT
CASSPGHSRTEAFF
>TRBV7-2|13|.|TRBJ2-7|.
TGTGCCAGCAGCTTAGGGAACCTCGACGAGCAGTACTTC
CASSLGNLDEQYF
>TRBV5-8|17|TRBD2|TRBJ2-1|.
TGTGCCAGCAGCGGAGGGACTAGCGTTAGCTCCTACAATGAGCAGTTCTTC
CASSGGTSVSSYNEQFF
>TRBV2|17|TRBD1|TRBJ2-7|.
TGTGCCAGCAGTTCCCAGTTTTTAAGGGACAGTATCTACGAGCAGTACTTC
CASSSQFLRDSIYEQYF
>TRBV5-4|14|TRBD1|TRBJ1-1|.
TGTGCCAGCGGGGTTGACAGGGGGCGGACTGAAGCTTTCTTT
CASGVDRGRTEAFF
>TRBV4-1|15|TRBD1|TRBJ2-7|.
TGCGCCAGCAGCCAAGATAGGGACAGACCCTACGAGCAGTACTTC
CASSQDRDRPYEQYF
>TRBV6-5|16|.|TRBJ1-6|.
TGTGCCAGCAGTTACTCGAAGGCAGGGTGGAATTCACCCCTCCACTTT
CASSYSKAGWNSPLHF
>TRBV29-1|12|.|TRBJ1-2|.
TGCAGCGTTGATAGGGGCAACTATGGCTACACCTTC
CSVDRGNYGYTF
>TRBV5-1|14|.|TRBJ1-1|.
TGCGCCAGCAGCGGTACACAGGTGAACACTGAAGCTTTCTTT
CASSGTQVNTEAFF
>TRBV6-4|13|.|TRBJ1-5|.
TGTGCCAGCAGACACAATAGCAATCAGCCCCAGCATTTT
CASRHNSNQPQHF
>TRBV5-4|18|.|TRBJ2-6|.
TGTGCCAGCAGCTTCTATGACAGGAAACCCTCTGGGGCCAACGTCCTGACTTTC
CASSFYDRKPSGANVLTF
>TRBV5-4|14|.|TRBJ2-7|.
TGTGCCAGCAGCTACCCCGGGGGCCCCTACGAGCAGTACTTC
CASSYPGGPYEQYF
>TRBV6-1|15|TRBD1|TRBJ1-5|.
TGTGCCAGCACTGGGACAGGGATTGGCAATCAGCCCCAGCATTTT
CASTGTGIGNQPQHF
>TRBV7-2|16|TRBD1|TRBJ2-6|.
TGTGCCAGCAGCCTAACAGGGGGCGGCGTGGCCAACGTCCTGACTTTC
CASSLTGGGVANVLTF
>TRBV18|14|TRBD1|TRBJ1-1|.
TGTGCCAGCTCACCATCAGGGGGCAACACTGAAGCTTTCTTT
CASSPSGGNTEAFF
>TRBV18|16|.|TRBJ2-1|.
TGTGCCAGCTCACCACGGCGGTTAGACTCCTACAATGAGCAGTTCTTC
CASSPRRLDSYNEQFF
>TRBV6-1|11|.|TRBJ2-7|few
TGTGCCAGCAGTTACGGTGGGGAGCAGTACTTC
CASSYGGEQYF
>TRBV7-2|14|.|TRBJ1-5|.
TGTGCCAGCAGCTTAGGACGGAACAATCAGCCCCAGCATTTT
CASSLGRNNQPQHF
>TRBV30|14|.|TRBJ2-7|.
TGTGCCTGGAGTGTACTGGACTCTGACGACGAGCAGTACTTC
CAWSVLDSDDEQYF
>TRBV2|11|TRBD1|TRBJ1-2|.
TGTGCCAGCACCGAAGACAGGGGATGGACCTTC
CASTEDRGWTF
>TRBV10-3|17|.|TRBJ2-3|once
TGTGCCATCAGTGGAGACGGTAGCGGAACTGGGGGGGATACGCAGTATTTT
CAISGDGSGTGGDTQYF
>TRBV5-1|15|.|TRBJ2-1|once
TGCGCCAGCAGCTTGAGGCTACCGACCTACAATGAGCAGTTCTTC
CASSLRLPTYNEQFF
>TRBV5-6|16|TRBD2|TRBJ2-2|.
TGTGCCAGCAGCTTGGACGGGAGGGCCGTCACCGGGGAGCTGTTTTTT
CASSLDGRAVTGELFF
>TRBV7-9|12|.|TRBJ2-1|.
TGTGCCAGCAGCCATGCCGGGACCAGGCAGTTCTTC
CASSHAGTRQFF
>TRBV5-1|16|.|TRBJ2-1|.
TGCGCCAGCAGCTTGGTGGTGGGTCAGGGGGGCGATGAGCAGTTCTTC
CASSLVVGQGGDEQFF
>TRBV4-1|14|.|TRBJ2-1|few
TGCGCCAGCAGCCAAGGACAGGAATACAATGAGCAGTTCTTC
CASSQGQEYNEQFF
>TRBV2|13|.|TRBJ2-1|once
TGTGCCAGCGAGAAGGGGGATTACAATGAGCAGTTCTTC
CASEKGDYNEQFF
>TRBV19|14|TRBD1|TRBJ1-2|.
TGTGCCAGTAGTATTGGGACAGCTACCCATGGCTACACCTTC
CASSIGTATHGYTF
>TRBV15|15|TRBD2|TRBJ2-7|.
TGTGCCACCAGCAGGGAAAGCGGGAGTCTATACGAGCAGTACTTC
CATSRESGSLYEQYF
>TRBV27|16|.|TRBJ2-5|.
TGTGCCAGTAAATTTATCGCCAGACAGGAGCAAGAGACCCAGTACTTC
CASKFIARQEQETQYF
>TRBV5-4|15|.|TRBJ2-3|.
TGTGCCAGCAGCCTACGGTTGGAGAGCACAGATACGCAGTATTTT
CASSLRLESTDTQYF
>TRBV6-5|15|.|TRBJ1-6|.
TGTGCCAGCAGTTCAGAGACGTCGTATAATTCACCCCTCCACTTT
CASSSETSYNSPLHF
>TRBV4-1|17|.|TRBJ2-3|.
TGCGCCAGCAGCCAAGGACGGGGCTCAACTAGCACAGATACGCAGTATTTT
CASSQGRGSTSTDTQYF
>TRBV7-8|14|TRBD2|TRBJ2-7|.
TGTGCCAGCAGCCCCACTAGCGGGGGAACGGAGCAGTACTTC
CASSPTSGGTEQYF